Given below is one TCR beta chain in context. Its target is unknown. Diagnosis relied on clinical symptoms, serum thyroxine and TRAb, thyroid ultrasound and orbital computed tomography. This specimen belongs to a study of T cells in Graves' hyperthyroidism and ophthalmopathy. Study-level information: Staff took peripheral blood when the initial diagnosis was made, before any treatment began. Study-wide results and limits: Most clonotypes expanded in thyroid above 0.001 were likewise present in blood.

This CDR3 is 13 amino acids long. Between the trimmed V and J ends, which lost 3 bases and 7 bases, there was a span of 7 bases. The TCR beta CDR3 regions underwent amplification using RNA transcripts as the source. The HTBI primer set served for first-round RT-PCR of the TCR CDR3. One entry per CDR3 protein results from TCRdb running MiXCR on the multiplex PCR reads. The sample holds around 300,000 distinct CDR3 sequences, roughly 22% seen once. Material: blood. The clonotype was recovered from a man in his thirties or forties with Graves' ophthalmopathy. The rearrangement uses TRBV12-3 or TRBV12-4 and TRBJ1-6; the D is unclear. The chain's CDR3 is CASSFIRNSPLHF. The CDR3 region has the DNA TGTGCCAGCAGTTTCATTCGAAATTCACCCCTCCACTTT.